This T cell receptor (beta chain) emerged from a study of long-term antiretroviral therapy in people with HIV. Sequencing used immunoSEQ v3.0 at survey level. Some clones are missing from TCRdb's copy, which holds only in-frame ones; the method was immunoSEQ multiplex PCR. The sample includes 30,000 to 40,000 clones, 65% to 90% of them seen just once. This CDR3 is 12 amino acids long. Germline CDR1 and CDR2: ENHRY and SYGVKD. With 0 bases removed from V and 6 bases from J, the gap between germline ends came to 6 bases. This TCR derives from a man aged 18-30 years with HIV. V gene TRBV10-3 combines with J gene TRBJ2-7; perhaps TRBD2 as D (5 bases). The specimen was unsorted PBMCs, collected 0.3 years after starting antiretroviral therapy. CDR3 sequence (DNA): TGTGCCATCAGTGAGTCGAGCGGCGAGCAGTACTTC. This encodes CAISESSGEQYF.